These 3 T cell receptor beta chains originate from one sample sequenced in a study of identical twins. TCRdb analysed the 5' RACE reads with MiXCR anew, one entry per CDR3 protein. Found here are some 570,000 distinct CDR3 sequences, approximately 20% of them singletons; the top ten hold 0.45% to 0.5%. This same sample was also part of a study on yellow fever vaccine responses in identical twins.

Sequencing used CD4+ T cells sorted from blood. Receptors were obtained from a woman between 18 and 29 years old in good health.

In this sample, this clonotype turned up a few times. CDR3 DNA: TGCGCCAGCGGCAGACAGGGAAGCACTGAAGCTTTCTTT. The encoded protein is CASGRQGSTEAFF. V gene TRBV10-1 combines with J gene TRBJ1-1, with 7 nucleotides matching TRBD1. Germline V gene lookup returns CDR1 WNHNN and CDR2 SYGVQD (reference sequence). V was pared by 8 bases and J by 4 bases, with 7 bases of the junction left unmatched. CDR3 length: 13 amino acids.

This chain uses TRBV6-5 with TRBJ2-3, with D unresolved. The CDR3 contains 12 residues. Germline loops: CDR1 MNHEY, CDR2 SVGAGI. Between the trimmed V and J ends, which lost 6 bases and 5 bases, there was a span of 9 bases. The CDR3, as DNA: TGTGCCAGCAGGGCGACGCTAGATACGCAGTATTTT. It yields the protein CASRATLDTQYF.

This chain joins TRBV29-1 and TRBJ1-2; D is ambiguous. V gave up 1 base and J gave up 7 bases, with 7 bases separating them. The V gene's germline CDR1 is SQVTM and CDR2 ANQGSEA. The CDR3 runs 11 residues. Here the CDR3 reads CSVEGSGGYTF. The CDR3 coding sequence is TGCAGCGTTGAAGGGTCAGGTGGCTACACCTTC.